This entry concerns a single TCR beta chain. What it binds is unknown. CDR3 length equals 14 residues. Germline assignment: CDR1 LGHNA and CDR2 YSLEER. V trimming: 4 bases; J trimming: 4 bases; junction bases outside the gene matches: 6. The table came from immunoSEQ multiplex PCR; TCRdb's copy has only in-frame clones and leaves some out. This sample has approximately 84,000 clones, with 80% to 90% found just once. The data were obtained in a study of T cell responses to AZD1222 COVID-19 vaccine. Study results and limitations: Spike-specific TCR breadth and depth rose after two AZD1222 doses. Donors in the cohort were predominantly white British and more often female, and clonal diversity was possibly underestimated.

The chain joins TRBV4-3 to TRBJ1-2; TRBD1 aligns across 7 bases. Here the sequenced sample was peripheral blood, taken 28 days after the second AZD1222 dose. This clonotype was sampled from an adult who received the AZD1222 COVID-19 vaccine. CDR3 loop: CASSPSRDSYGYTF. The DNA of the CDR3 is TGCGCCAGCAGCCCATCGAGGGACAGCTATGGCTACACCTTC.